This record covers a single TCR beta chain. Its antigen is unknown. One base away there is no much larger clone; base qualities are not given. This entry comes from a study of blood T cell repertoires in COVID-19 (dated by TCRdb to between 2020 and 2021). Background for the entire study: Samples from collaborators originated in the United States, Italy and Spain and spanned both the acute and convalescent phases of COVID-19. The repertoires were made available in a free public database intended to serve as a resource for research on the immune response to SARS-CoV-2. Deeply sampled blood TCRbeta repertoires from subjects exposed to, actively infected with, or recovered from COVID-19 were included in the dataset. Where available, HLA class I and class II types were obtained from metadata supplied by the sample provider rather than from assay-based typing. The sample metadata nearly always contained a de-identified subject ID, COVID-19 status, age in years and sex. Samples came from the ongoing ImmuneRACE study (first 160 participants) plus 1,254 subjects from 6 global collaborators. The prospective study material was composed of cDNA or gDNA derived from T cells, B-cell-depleted T cells, or PBMCs. Beyond this particular receptor, the publication reports: The amount of clinical and demographic metadata varied by source and participant and was provided uncurated.

According to the germline V gene, CDR1 reads MDHEN and CDR2 reads SYDVKM. V lost 7 bases and J lost 10 bases; the stretch between them is 17 bases long. The CDR3 measures 14 amino acids from cysteine to phenylalanine. The read is trimmed to its CDR3 DNA, 42 bases read in frame from base 1. One collaborating source in Seattle enrolled patients during active infection and followed them longitudinally through the course of disease. The collaborating institutions used their own protocols to collect whole blood in K2EDTA tubes. For TCRbeta analysis, collaborators shipped samples in one of three forms: frozen whole blood, isolated PBMCs, or DNA extracted from either of those sample types. TCRbeta CDR3 regions were amplified from genomic DNA by means of the immunoSEQ Assay, a bias-controlled multiplex PCR. In the authors' own workflow: Within the assay, amplification of reference gene primers was used to estimate how many nucleated cells each sample contained. To quantify the absolute abundance of each unique TCRbeta CDR3 rearrangement, sequence reads were collapsed and filtered. For each sample, productive Simpson clonality was calculated by taking the square root of Simpson's diversity index across productive rearrangements. As stored in TCRdb, this immuneACCESS dataset retains in-frame rearrangements with V and J assigned. A fraction of the clones does not appear; measured against another copy, unresolved V genes explain less than half of the discrepancy, and the remainder lacks a known reason. V, J and clone size are those of that table, while D and trimming were read from the DNA. Present in this sample are 60,000 or so clones, 60% to 85% of which were seen just once. The ten top clones hold about 20% of the sample.

The material sequenced was peripheral blood. This TCR was sampled from a young man with COVID-19, enrolled during active disease. In this chain, TRBV28 is recombined with TRBJ1-6; a tentative D call is TRBD1 (5 bases match). The nucleotide sequence reads TGTGCCAGCACGAACGGATGGGGCAGGTCACCCCTCCACTTT. Translated, it reads CASTNGWGRSPLHF.